The source of this TCR beta chain is a study of tumor and adjacent non-tumor tissue in lung cancer (dated by TCRdb to the late 2010s). Concerning the study at large: Patients with adenocarcinoma (roughly 12), squamous cell carcinoma (2) and small cell lung cancer (1) were included in the cohort. Among the roughly 15 patients, ages ranged from roughly 30 to 85 years, roughly ten were men and 5 were women, and disease was TNM stage I to III. A total of some 130,000,000 productive TCRbeta reads were generated by sequencing, corresponding to an average of about 4 million reads per sample. The study compared bulk TCRbeta repertoires between lung tumor tissue and matched distant non-tumor lung tissue from around 16 lung cancer patients. For each patient, one tumor sample and one normal lung sample were taken, giving approximately 33 paired specimens that underwent TCRbeta CDR3 sequencing.

On the study overall, not on this receptor specifically: A significantly larger cumulative share of the repertoire was made up by the top 100 clones in normal lung than in tumor tissue. The cohort had only 15 patients, and the authors noted that larger samples and more detailed clinical data are needed. Peripheral blood was not sequenced, so blood TCRbeta repertoires in these lung cancer patients were not examined. Tumor tissue showed significantly greater TCR diversity (inverse Simpson) than normal lung tissue (about 400 vs 150, P = 0.0075, Mann-Whitney U test). The methods do not name the sequencing platform or mention unique molecular identifiers. TCR diversity was significantly higher in younger patients, and higher tumor TCR diversity was associated with shorter overall and disease-free survival.

The germline V gene sets CDR1 to LGHNA and CDR2 to YSLEER. The CDR3 extends over 16 residues, inclusive of both ends. Only CDR3 DNA remains: 48 bases, in frame from the first base. RNA was isolated from bulk, unsorted tissue, and RNA quality was assessed with a NanoDrop ND-1000 and an Agilent 2100. The donors were newly diagnosed lung cancer patients admitted for thoracic surgery in China from August to November 2014 who had not received prior chemotherapy. The study excluded patients who had received radiotherapy or chemotherapy before or who had another cancer at the same time. Pieces of surgical tissue measuring roughly 1-2.2 cm3 were kept in RNAlater solution and stored at -80 degrees C until use. Libraries came from multiplex PCR. The sample was run on an Illumina HiSeq 2500. TCRbeta libraries were built by three rounds of nested PCR using primers (Table S4), following protocols modified from ARM-PCR. PCR products of 200-500 bp were gel-excised and purified with the QIAquick gel extraction kit before sequencing. The paper's processing steps were these. Reads were cleaned with Trimmomatic, merged with FLASH into complete CDR3 sequences, and assigned to V(D)J germline segments with MiTCR. Clonal diversity was computed as the inverse Simpson's index with VDJtools. In-frame sequences without a premature stop codon were defined as productive reads. TCRdb itself trimmed the public reads at Q25 with fastp, ran MiXCR and retained productive beta chains. Every distinct CDR3 protein forms one entry, paired with its most common genes and DNA. The V and J calls were determined by TCRdb, not by the authors. This sample comprises about 93,000 distinct CDR3 sequences, about 66% of them detected only once. The ten largest account for roughly 18% of the sample.

Regarding this clonotype: What this receptor recognizes is not known. No conserved phenylalanine or tryptophan is present at the end of the CDR3, so a read error is the likely explanation.

Sample: lung tumor tissue. The sequence links TRBV4-3 to TRBJ2-7; 10 bases in between match TRBD2. This receptor was taken from a man between 60 and 75 years old with non-small cell lung cancer. Read as DNA, the sequence is TGCGCCAGTAGCCAAGATCAGGCTAGCGGGAGTTATGAGCAGTACTTG. It codes for CASSQDQASGSYEQYL.